This T cell receptor (beta chain) stems from a study of blood T cell repertoires in COVID-19. Across the study: The samples span acute and convalescent COVID-19 from the United States, Italy and Spain. PBMCs, B-cell-depleted T cells, or T cells provided the cDNA or gDNA that made up the material.

The germline V gene has CDR1 SSHAT and CDR2 FNYEAQ (reference sequence). The V and J ends lost 3 bases and 5 bases, in that order; junction bases with no gene match: 3. There are 15 residues in the CDR3. In the authors' workflow: Estimated nucleated cell counts came from reference gene primer amplification. TCRdb's table, derived via immunoSEQ multiplex PCR, lists solely in-frame clones and lacks some. V and J calls and clone size are those listed in that table; D and trimming were worked out from the DNA. The table lists 150,000 to 200,000 clones, around 89% of them singletons. The sample taken for sequencing was peripheral blood. This receptor was taken from a man aged 50-59 years with acute or convalescent COVID-19. The chain has TRBV7-7 and TRBJ1-4; TRBD1 aligns across 10 bases. As DNA, the CDR3 is TGTGCCAGCAGCTTTGGACAGGGGGGGAATGAAAAACTGTTTTTT. Translated, it gives CASSFGQGGNEKLFF.